This TCR beta chain was retrieved from a study of CD8 T cells in ankylosing spondylitis. This CDR3 is 13 amino acids long. CDR1 and CDR2 from the germline V gene are SEHNR and FQNEAQ (reference sequence). V shed 4 bases and J shed 5 bases, with 11 bases lying between them. Quantitative molecular-barcoded 5'-RACE generated the TCR beta libraries. TCRdb processed the 5' RACE reads anew with MiXCR; each CDR3 protein has one entry. Of under 300,000 distinct CDR3 sequences in the sample, around 9.2% were seen once. The clonotype originates from a male donor with ankylosing spondylitis or in good health (not recorded which). This chain connects TRBV7-9 to TRBJ2-5; D unresolved. Sequenced material: blood, either unsorted or a sorted T cell fraction (not recorded which). This CDR3 is CASSSDPRETQYF. The CDR3 DNA is TGTGCCAGCAGCTCGGACCCTCGCGAGACCCAGTACTTC.